This T cell receptor (beta chain) came from a study of blood T cells in healthy people across ages. Study outcomes and limitations: When one million T cells were used, diversity estimates were thought to be underestimates.

Regarding this clonotype: No antigen is known for it.

The CDR3 loop spans 15 amino acids. With 10 bases removed from V and 4 bases from J, the gap between germline ends came to 17 bases. The germline CDR1 and CDR2 sequences are MGHDK and SYGVNS. A second PCR of roughly 7 to 11 cycles used a sample-barcoded 5' primer and a J-beta primer mix. Via MiXCR, TCRdb re-called the 5' RACE reads, giving one row per CDR3 protein. The sample has about 1.4 million distinct CDR3 sequences, around 59% seen once; the top ten hold 6.5% to 8.5%. The chain carries TRBV25-1 and TRBJ2-6; D perhaps matches TRBD1 (5 bases). This TCR derives from a man younger than 30 in good health. Input material: blood. CDR3 DNA sequence: TGTGCCACCCAACCTTGGGGCTCGGGGGCCAACGTCCTGACTTTC. Translated: CATQPWGSGANVLTF.